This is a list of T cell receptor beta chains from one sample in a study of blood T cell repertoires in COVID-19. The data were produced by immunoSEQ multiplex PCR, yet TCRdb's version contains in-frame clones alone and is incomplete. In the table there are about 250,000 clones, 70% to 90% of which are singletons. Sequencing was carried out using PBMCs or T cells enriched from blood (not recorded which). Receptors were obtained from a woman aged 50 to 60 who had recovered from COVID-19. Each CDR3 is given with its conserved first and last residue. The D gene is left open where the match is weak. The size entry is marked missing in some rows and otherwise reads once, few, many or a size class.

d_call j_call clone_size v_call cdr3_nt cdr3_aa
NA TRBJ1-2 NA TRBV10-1 TGCGCCAGCAATGACGGTAACTATGGCTACACCTTC CASNDGNYGYTF
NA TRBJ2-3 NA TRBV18 TGTGCCAGCTCACTTCTTAGCGGGACAGCAGATACGCAGTATTTT CASSLLSGTADTQYF
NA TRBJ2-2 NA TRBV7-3 TGTGCCAGCAGCTTAGGCAGAACCACCGGGGAGCTGTTTTTT CASSLGRTTGELFF
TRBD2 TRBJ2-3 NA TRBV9 TGTGCCAGCAGCGCCCGGGGGGGGACATCGGGCAACACAGATACGCAGTATTTT CASSARGGTSGNTDTQYF
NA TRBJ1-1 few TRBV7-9 TGTGCCAGCAGCTCAAACACTGAAGCTTTCTTT CASSSNTEAFF
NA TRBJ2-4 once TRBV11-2 TGTGCCAGCAGCCCGAGTGGAGCCAAAAACATTCAGTACTTC CASSPSGAKNIQYF
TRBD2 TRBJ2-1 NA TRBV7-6 TGTGCCAGCAGCGCGTCGGGACTAGCGGGTTTGGCGGAGCAGTTCTTC CASSASGLAGLAEQFF
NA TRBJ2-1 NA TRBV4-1 TGCGCCAGCAGCCAAGATGCTAGCGCCTCCTACAATGAGCAGTTCTTC CASSQDASASYNEQFF
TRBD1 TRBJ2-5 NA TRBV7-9 TGTGCCAGCAGCTTAGGGGACAGGGGGGAGACCCAGTACTTC CASSLGDRGETQYF
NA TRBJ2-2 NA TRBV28 TGTGCCAGCAGTAGACAGGACACCGGGGAGCTGTTTTTT CASSRQDTGELFF
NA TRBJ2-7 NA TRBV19 TGTGCCAGTAGTATAGGTATTAGGGGATGGAGTGAGCAGTACTTC CASSIGIRGWSEQYF
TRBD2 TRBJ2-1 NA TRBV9 TGTGCCAGCAGCGTAGGGGCCCGGCGGGGGAAGTTCTTC CASSVGARRGKFF
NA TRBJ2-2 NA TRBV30 TGTGCCTGGAGTACGGGTACGAACACCGGGGAGCTGTTTTTT CAWSTGTNTGELFF
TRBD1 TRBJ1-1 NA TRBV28 TGTGCCAGCAGTTTACCCGACAGGGGGGTGACTGAAGCTTTCTTT CASSLPDRGVTEAFF
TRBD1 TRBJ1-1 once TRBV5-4 TGTGCCAGCAGCGCAGGGGGCCCGAACACTGAAGCTTTCTTT CASSAGGPNTEAFF
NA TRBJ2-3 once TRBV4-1 TGCGCCAGCAGCCAAGGCGGGTGGGGTGGAGATACGCAGTATTTT CASSQGGWGGDTQYF
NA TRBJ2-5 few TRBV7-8 TGTGCCAGCAGCTCGCCCCGTCAGGGGCAGACCCAGTACTTC CASSSPRQGQTQYF
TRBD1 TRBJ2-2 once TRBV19 TGTGCCAGTAGAACCGGGACAGGGGGCAGCGGGGAGCTGTTTTTT CASRTGTGGSGELFF
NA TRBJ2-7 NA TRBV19 TGTGCCAGTAAGGGAAGGGGGTACGAGCAGTACTTC CASKGRGYEQYF
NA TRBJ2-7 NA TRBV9 TGTGCCAGCAGCGTCAGGAGCGGCGAGCAGTACTTC CASSVRSGEQYF
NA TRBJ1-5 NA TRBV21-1 TGTGCCAGCAGCCCCGACATCAATCAGCCCCAGCATTTT CASSPDINQPQHF
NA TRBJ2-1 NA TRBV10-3 TGTGCCATCAGTGAAGTGCGGGTCGGCAATGAGCAGTTCTTC CAISEVRVGNEQFF
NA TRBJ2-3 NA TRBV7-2 TGTGCCAGCAGCTTAGGGGAGCCAGATACGCAGTATTTT CASSLGEPDTQYF
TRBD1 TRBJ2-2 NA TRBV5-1 TGCGCCAGCAGAACAGGGGGCGGGGAGCTGTTTTTT CASRTGGGELFF
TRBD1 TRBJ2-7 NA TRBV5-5 TGTGCCAGCAGCTGGCGACAGGGAAACGAGCAGTACTTC CASSWRQGNEQYF
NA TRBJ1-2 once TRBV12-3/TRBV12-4 TGTGCCAGCGCCAGGGACTATGGCTACACCTTC CASARDYGYTF
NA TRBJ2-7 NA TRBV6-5 TGTGCCAGCAGTTATAAATACTATCGAGGGCCCGAGCAGTACTTC CASSYKYYRGPEQYF
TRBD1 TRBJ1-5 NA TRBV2 TGTGCCACAGGGACAGGGCCGGAGCCCCAGCATTTT CATGTGPEPQHF
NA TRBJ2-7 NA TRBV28 TGTGCCAGCAGGGCACAAAGGACAAGCTCCTACGAGCAGTACTTC CASRAQRTSSYEQYF
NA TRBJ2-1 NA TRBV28 TGTGCCAGCAAGGCGCGGAATGACAATGAGCAGTTCTTC CASKARNDNEQFF
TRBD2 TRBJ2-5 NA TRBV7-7 TGTGCTAGCAGCTCTCCAGCGGGAGGGGCAGAGACCCAGTACTTC CASSSPAGGAETQYF
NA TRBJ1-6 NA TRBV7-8 TGTGCCAGCAGCTTTACAGGGCCACATTCACCCCTCCACTTT CASSFTGPHSPLHF
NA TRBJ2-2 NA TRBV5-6 TGTGCCAGCAGCTTGGAAGGTCTAGCGACCGGGGAGCTGTTTTTT CASSLEGLATGELFF
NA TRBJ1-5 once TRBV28 TGTGCCAGCACTAGAGACAGGCAGCCCCAGCATTTT CASTRDRQPQHF
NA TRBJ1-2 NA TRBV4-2 TGTGCCAGCAGCCAAGTAGGGGAGGCCTATGGCTACACCTTC CASSQVGEAYGYTF
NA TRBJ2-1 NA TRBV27 TGTGCCAGCAGTGTGCTAGCGTACTCCTACAATGAGCAGTTCTTC CASSVLAYSYNEQFF
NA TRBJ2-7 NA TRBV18 TGTGCCAGCTCCTCCGTGAGTCACGAGCAGTACTTC CASSSVSHEQYF
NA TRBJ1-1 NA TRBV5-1 TGCGCCAGCAGCTTAATAGGGGGTAGGAACACTGAAGCTTTCTTT CASSLIGGRNTEAFF
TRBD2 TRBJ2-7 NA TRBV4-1 TGCGCCAGCAGCCAAGTTATAGCGGGAGGCTACCACGAGCAGTACTTC CASSQVIAGGYHEQYF
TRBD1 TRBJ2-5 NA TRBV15 TGTGCCACCAGCAGAGATCCGGGACAGGGGGAGACCCAGTACTTC CATSRDPGQGETQYF
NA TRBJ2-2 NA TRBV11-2 TGTGCCAGCAGCCGGGGAGGGGGAGGGGCCGGGGAGCTGTTTTTT CASSRGGGGAGELFF
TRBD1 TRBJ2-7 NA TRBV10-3 TGTGCCATTACCGGGACAGGAACCTACGAGCAGTACTTC CAITGTGTYEQYF
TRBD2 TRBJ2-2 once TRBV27 TGTGCCAGCAGTTACGGGACTAGCGGCACCGGGGAGCTGTTTTTT CASSYGTSGTGELFF
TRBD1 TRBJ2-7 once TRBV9 TGTGCCAGCAGCAAAACCGGGACAGAATTCTACGAGCAGTACTTC CASSKTGTEFYEQYF
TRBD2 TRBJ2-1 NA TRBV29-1 TGCAGCGTTGAAGCTCTAGCGGGAGGAAATGAGCAGTTCTTC CSVEALAGGNEQFF
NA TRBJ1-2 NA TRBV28 TGTGCCAGCAGTTTTGGGCTTAGCTACACCTTC CASSFGLSYTF
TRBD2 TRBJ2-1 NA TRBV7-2 TGTGCCAGCAGCTCCTCCCCTAGGACTAGCGGACTTTTCAATGAGCAGTTCTTC CASSSSPRTSGLFNEQFF
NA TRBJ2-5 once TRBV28 TGTGCCAGCAGTTTCGGTGGGTCGACTCTTGAGACCCAGTACTTC CASSFGGSTLETQYF
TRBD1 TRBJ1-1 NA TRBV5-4 TGTGCCAGCAGCCCCGAGACAGGGGCCACTGAAGCTTTCTTT CASSPETGATEAFF
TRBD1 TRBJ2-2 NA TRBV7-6 TGTGCCAGCAGCGCAGGACAGGGGACGAACACCGGGGAGCTGTTTTTT CASSAGQGTNTGELFF
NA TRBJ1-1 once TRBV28 TGTGCCAGCAGTTCCAGACTCGAGATGGAAGCTTTCTTT CASSSRLEMEAFF
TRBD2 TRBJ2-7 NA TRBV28 TGTGCCAGCAGTTTATCCAGGACTAGTCTTCTTTACGAGCAGTACTTC CASSLSRTSLLYEQYF